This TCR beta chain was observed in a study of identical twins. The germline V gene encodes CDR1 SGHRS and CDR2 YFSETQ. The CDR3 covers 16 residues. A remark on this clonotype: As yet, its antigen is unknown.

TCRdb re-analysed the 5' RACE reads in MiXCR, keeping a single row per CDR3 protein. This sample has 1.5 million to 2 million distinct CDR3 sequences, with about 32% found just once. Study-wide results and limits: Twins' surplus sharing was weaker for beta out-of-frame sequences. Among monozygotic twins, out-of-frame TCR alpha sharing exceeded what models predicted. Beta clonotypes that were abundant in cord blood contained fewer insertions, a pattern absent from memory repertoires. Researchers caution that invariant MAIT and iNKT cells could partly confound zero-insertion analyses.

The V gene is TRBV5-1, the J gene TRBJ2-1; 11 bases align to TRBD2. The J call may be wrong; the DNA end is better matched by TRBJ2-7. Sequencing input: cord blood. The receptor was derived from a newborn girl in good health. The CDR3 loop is CASSFPGLAANNEQYF. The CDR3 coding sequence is TGCGCCAGCAGCTTCCCGGGACTAGCGGCTAACAATGAGCAGTACTTC.